This T cell receptor (beta chain) emerged from a study of cytomegalovirus exposure and HLA in healthy donors. Trimming took off 4 bases at V and 0 bases at J, with 7 bases between the two ends. The germline CDR1 and CDR2 sequences are SGHKS and YYEKEE (reference sequence). This CDR3 comprises 14 residues. On this clone itself: Antigen: not known.

Study-wide points: Across HLA loci, a later analysis found differing TCR association rates, with DRB1 most and HLA-C fewest. Later, an analysis found that common viral pathogens appeared to be linked with several of the most significant clusters. A prior analysis recorded that most TCR beta V segments were productive about 87% or about 30% of the time.

The PCR employed 60 Vbeta primers together with 13 Jbeta primers. The repertoire was sequenced with immunoSEQ multiplex PCR; TCRdb's copy has only in-frame clones and lacks some. The sample holds around 190,000 clones, roughly 8.7% seen once. This TCR came from a woman in her twenties or thirties in good health and CMV-seropositive. Sequencing was carried out using PBMCs. The V call is TRBV5-5, the J call TRBJ2-2; D gene uncertain. The CDR3 DNA is TGTGCCAGCAGCCCCACTCCGAACACCGGGGAGCTGTTTTTT. This codes for CASSPTPNTGELFF.